What follows are 9 T cell receptor beta chains derived from one specimen sequenced in a study of blood T cell repertoires in COVID-19 (TCRdb year 2020). To prepare the library, the immunoSEQ multiplex PCR assay was applied. Here the immuneACCESS table is served through TCRdb, limited to in-frame sequences with V and J called. Missing clones are a known gap in these copies; in checked studies unresolved V genes cover under half, and the rest lacks a known reason. This sample holds under 150,000 clones; just under 90% were observed only once. The ten most abundant clones make up approximately 4.4% of the sample. Sequencing was carried out using peripheral blood. The receptors originated from a woman in her forties or fifties with acute or convalescent COVID-19.

The sample holds a few counts of this clone. V and J are TRBV11-3 and TRBJ1-6; D is perhaps TRBD1 (6 bases). Germline loops: CDR1 SGHNT, CDR2 YENEEA. The V and J ends lost 0 bases and 0 bases respectively, with 18 bases between them. This CDR3 region has 20 residues. The CDR3 reads CASSLEPTGQGSSYNSPLHF. Written as DNA, the CDR3 is TGTGCCAGCAGCTTAGAGCCGACGGGACAAGGGAGCTCCTATAATTCACCCCTCCACTTT. Together with reference TRBV11-3 and TRBJ1-6, the CDR3 gives the full variable domain: EAGVVQSPRYKIIEKKQPVAFWCNPISGHNTLYWYLQNLGQGPELLIRYENEEAVDDSQLPKDRFSAERLKGVDSTLKIQPAELGDSAVYLCASSLEPTGQGSSYNSPLHFGNGTRLTVT.

This chain connects TRBV24-1 to TRBJ1-1; 9 bases agree with TRBD1. CDR3 length equals 14 residues. Trimming took 7 bases from V and 4 from J; bases not matched to a gene: 6. Per the germline V gene, CDR1 is KGHDR and CDR2 is SFDVKD. The CDR3 coding sequence is TGTGCCACCAGCACCGGGACAGGGAGCACTGAAGCTTTCTTT. Protein product: CATSTGTGSTEAFF.

J is TRBJ2-3 and V is TRBV6-6; 7 bases line up with TRBD2. CDR1 and CDR2 (germline): MNHNY, SVGAGI (reference sequence). CDR3 size: 16 residues. The junction had 5 bases not matched to a gene; V was cut back by 2 bases and J by 0 bases. CDR3 DNA sequence: TGTGCCAGCAGTTACGGATCTAGCGGTAGCACAGATACGCAGTATTTT. Translation: CASSYGSSGSTDTQYF.

Of note for this clone: The limits of the CDR3 on the DNA are not certain, so only TCRdb's listed CDR3 is given. The chain combines TRBV5-4 with TRBJ1-4; TRBD1, as called in the table, went unchecked against the DNA. The V gene's germline CDR1 is SGHNT and CDR2 YYREEE (reference sequence). 14 amino acids form the CDR3, both terminal residues included. CDR3 sequence: CASSSSGRAEKLFF.

The rearrangement joins TRBV28 to TRBJ1-2; 7 nucleotides agree with TRBD1. This CDR3 comprises 14 residues. Per germline, CDR1 MDHEN and CDR2 SYDVKM. The trim removed 8 bases at V and 5 bases at J, leaving 11 bases unmatched. The CDR3 region is CASRLQGSGYGYTF. The DNA for the CDR3 is TGTGCCAGCCGATTACAGGGGTCTGGGTATGGCTACACCTTC.

The chain uses TRBV3-1 (or the pseudogene TRBV3-2) and TRBJ1-2; possible D gene TRBD1, 5 bases. The V end was cut by 2 bases, the J end by 5 bases, with 6 bases between. The CDR3 is 12 residues long. The germline V gene has CDR1 LGHDT and CDR2 YNNKEL (reference sequence). CDR3 amino acids: CASSQRTYGYTF. DNA of the CDR3: TGTGCCAGCAGCCAACGGACATATGGCTACACCTTC.

The CDR3 region has the DNA TGTGCCAGCAGCTTCAGGCGCGGAAACACCATATATTTT. It specifies CASSFRRGNTIYF. J is TRBJ1-3 and V is TRBV7-9; D gene ambiguous. CDR1 and CDR2 (germline): SEHNR, FQNEAQ (reference sequence). The V end lost 3 bases, the J end lost 4 bases, and 7 bases lay between the germline ends. The CDR3 totals 13 residues.

The J gene is TRBJ2-3, the V gene TRBV7-3, with D unresolved. The CDR3 spans 13 residues. CDR1 SGHTA and CDR2 FQGTGA come from the germline V gene. Trimming left V 5 bases short and J 0 bases short, with 6 bases between. CDR3 nucleotides: TGTGCCAGCAGCACATTTAGCACAGATACGCAGTATTTT. It translates to CASSTFSTDTQYF.

The rearrangement joins TRBV24-1 to TRBJ2-3; possible D gene TRBD1, 5 bases. The CDR3 spans 13 residues. CDR1 is KGHDR, CDR2 SFDVKD, per germline. The V end lost 5 bases, the J end lost 1 base, and 6 bases lay between the germline ends. CDR3 DNA sequence: TGTGCCACCAGTGGACAGCGCACAGATACGCAGTATTTT. It codes for CATSGQRTDTQYF.